The 10 T cell receptor beta chains below were found in one sample sequenced in a study of T cells after yellow fever vaccination. Using its own MiXCR run on the 5' RACE reads, TCRdb lists one record per CDR3 protein. The sample shows hundreds of thousands of distinct CDR3 sequences, more than 9% of them seen only once. The sample in question was PBMCs, obtained on the day of the first yellow fever vaccination. The origin of the receptors is a man aged 18 to 35 who received the YFV17D yellow fever vaccine.

This clonotype showed up just a few times. The chain joins TRBV6-5 to TRBJ2-7, with a tentative D call TRBD1 (6 bases). CDR1 is MNHEY and CDR2 is SVGAGI in the germline V gene. This CDR3 has 16 residues. Trimming pared 0 bases from V and 7 bases from J, leaving 19 bases between. The CDR3 DNA reads TGTGCCAGCAGTTACTCGATCCGGGCAGGGGCCATGGAGCAGTACTTC. Its translation: CASSYSIRAGAMEQYF.

This chain links TRBV20-1 with TRBJ2-3; the match to TRBD2 covers 8 bases. Germline-derived CDR1 and CDR2 are DFQATT and SNEGSKA (reference sequence). The J segment lost 2 bases and the V segment lost 2 bases, leaving 9 bases of the junction unmatched. This CDR3 contains 16 residues. CDR3 sequence reads: CSARLQRGGNTDTQYF. The CDR3 DNA is TGCAGTGCTAGACTCCAACGGGGGGGCAACACAGATACGCAGTATTTT.

At least ten counts were recorded for this clonotype. The V and J genes are TRBV18 and TRBJ2-5; 12 bases are shared with TRBD2. V gave up 3 bases and J gave up 0 bases; unmatched junction bases: 2. Looked up from germline, CDR1 is KGHSH and CDR2 is LQKENI. The CDR3 loop spans 16 amino acids. The chain's CDR3 is CASSPGLAGNQETQYF. CDR3 sequence (DNA): TGTGCCAGCTCACCCGGACTAGCGGGGAACCAAGAGACCCAGTACTTC. Filled out from reference TRBV18 and TRBJ2-5, the complete variable domain reads NAGVMQNPRHLVRRRGQEARLRCSPMKGHSHVYWYRQLPEEGLKFMVYLQKENIIDESGMPKERFSAEFPKEGPSILRIQQVVRGDSAAYFCASSPGLAGNQETQYFGPGTRLLVL.

CDR3 protein: CSAETGSGANVLTF. The CDR3 DNA reads TGCAGCGCAGAGACGGGTAGTGGGGCCAACGTCCTGACTTTC. The rearrangement links TRBV29-1 to TRBJ2-6, with unresolved D. The germline CDR1 and CDR2 sequences are SQVTM and ANQGSEA. Trimming left V 7 bases short and J 3 bases short, with 13 bases between. This CDR3 region has 14 residues.

Many counts were recorded for this clonotype. The chain carries TRBV7-2 and TRBJ1-1, with D uncertain. The CDR3 runs 14 residues. V was pared by 3 bases and J by 2 bases, with 10 bases between. Germline V gene data show CDR1 as SGHTA and CDR2 as FQGNSA. CDR3 in DNA: TGTGCCAGCAGCTTCTCATGGGGAAACACTGAAGCTTTCTTT. It codes for CASSFSWGNTEAFF.

This clonotype was picked up many times. The V and J genes are TRBV7-9 and TRBJ1-1; D is perhaps TRBD1 (5 bases). The V gene's germline CDR1 is SEHNR and CDR2 FQNEAQ (reference sequence). V lost 5 bases and J lost 1, with 11 bases in between. The CDR3 length is 14 residues. The CDR3 protein is CASSEIGGNTEAFF. The DNA for the CDR3 is TGTGCCAGCAGCGAGATCGGGGGGAACACTGAAGCTTTCTTT.

The rearrangement links TRBV7-2 to TRBJ2-1, with 11 bases identical to TRBD2. CDR3 length: 15 amino acids. V lost 5 bases, J lost 8 bases, and 8 bases stayed unmatched. Germline values: CDR1 SGHTA, CDR2 FQGNSA. This CDR3 is CASSLLAGGRDEQFF. For the CDR3, the DNA is TGTGCCAGCAGCCTCCTAGCGGGGGGAAGGGATGAGCAGTTCTTC. The entire variable domain, with the rest obtained from reference TRBV7-2 and TRBJ2-1, is as follows: GAGVSQSPSNKVTEKGKDVELRCDPISGHTALYWYRQSLGQGLEFLIYFQGNSAPDKSGLPSDRFSAERTGGSVSTLTIQRTQQEDSAVYLCASSLLAGGRDEQFFGPGTRLTVL.

This clonotype showed up many times. This chain links TRBV7-8 with TRBJ1-1; D perhaps matches TRBD1 (5 bases). V lost 7 bases to trimming and J lost 4 bases, with 13 bases between them. The CDR3 spans 13 residues. Germline V CDR1 and CDR2: SGHVS, FQNEAQ. CDR3 region: CASNPLGGTEAFF. The DNA of the CDR3 is TGTGCCAGCAACCCACTGGGGGGCACTGAAGCTTTCTTT.

V is TRBV4-1 and J is TRBJ2-2; D unclear. CDR1 is MGHRA and CDR2 is YSYEKL in the germline V gene. This CDR3 region has 14 residues. V was clipped by 4 bases and J by 5 bases, with 11 bases between them. Here the CDR3 DNA reads TGCGCCAGCAGCCCCCTAGAGAAGACCGGGGAGCTGTTTTTT. This codes for CASSPLEKTGELFF.

In its sample, this clonotype was seen a few times. The chain employs TRBV12-3 or TRBV12-4 and TRBJ2-6, with unresolved D. The CDR3 covers 14 residues. The V end lost 6 bases, the J end lost 0 bases, and 6 bases lay between the germline ends. The CDR3: CASSETSGANVLTF. CDR3 nucleotide sequence: TGTGCCAGCAGCGAGACCTCTGGGGCCAACGTCCTGACTTTC.